Shown below are 23 T cell receptor beta chains from a single sample sequenced in a study of blood T cell repertoires in COVID-19. TCRdb's copy holds only in-frame clones and misses some; the assay was immunoSEQ multiplex PCR. The sample yields about 98,000 clones, more than 85% seen once. Sequenced input: peripheral blood. The receptors come from a man aged 45-65 years with active or convalescent COVID-19.

J is TRBJ2-1 and V is TRBV30, with 11 bases that match TRBD2. Germline values: CDR1 GTSNPN, CDR2 SVGIG (reference sequence). This CDR3 is 13 amino acids long. With V trimmed by 0 bases and J by 15 bases, 7 bases remained unmatched. CDR3 sequence (DNA): TGTGCCTGGAGTGTAACTAGCGGGGGCGCCTCGTTCTTC. It codes for CAWSVTSGGASFF.

This clone was detected once. The chain couples TRBV28 to TRBJ2-3, with 8 bases lining up with TRBD1. V lost 5 bases and J lost 3; bases outside the gene matches: 7. Germline V lookup: CDR1 MDHEN, CDR2 SYDVKM. This CDR3 region has 15 residues. The CDR3 is CASSRRTGRTDTQYF. DNA of the CDR3: TGTGCCAGCAGTCGACGGACAGGGAGGACAGATACGCAGTATTTT.

The genes are TRBV6-5 and TRBJ1-6, with a possible D match to TRBD1 (6 bases). The CDR3 consists of 15 residues. Per germline, CDR1 MNHEY and CDR2 SVGAGI. V lost 0 bases to trimming and J lost 8 bases, with 11 bases between them. The CDR3 loop reads CASSYSYREHSPLHF. The CDR3 DNA is TGTGCCAGCAGTTACTCGTACAGGGAACATTCACCCCTCCACTTT.

The chain recombines TRBV19 with TRBJ1-1; D is ambiguous. CDR3 size: 14 residues. Trimming stripped 5 bases from V and 1 base from J, with 11 bases between. Per the germline V gene, CDR1 is LNHDA and CDR2 is SQIVND (reference sequence). The CDR3 DNA is TGTGCCAGTAGTCCCCGGGTCGCGAACACTGAAGCTTTCTTT. Protein product: CASSPRVANTEAFF.

This chain joins TRBV6-5 and TRBJ2-1; D is uncertain. CDR1 MNHEY and CDR2 SVGAGI come from the germline V gene. Trimming stripped 11 bases from V and 3 bases from J, with 11 bases between. The CDR3 has 12 residues. The CDR3 reads CAVSQVYNEQFF. CDR3 sequence (DNA): TGTGCCGTCAGCCAGGTCTACAATGAGCAGTTCTTC.

This clone was found a few times. The V gene is TRBV24-1, the J gene TRBJ1-5; 8 positions match TRBD1. The ends lost 2 bases at V and 9 bases at J; junction bases unmatched: 11. The CDR3 covers 16 residues. From germline, CDR1 is KGHDR and CDR2 SFDVKD. The CDR3 nucleotides are TGTGCCACCAGTGATTCTCGACAGGGGCCCGCCTCGCCCCAGCATTTT. Its translation is CATSDSRQGPASPQHF.

There are a few counts of this clone. This chain uses TRBV5-4 with TRBJ1-1; TRBD1 might be the D (6 bases). Germline-derived CDR1 and CDR2 are SGHNT and YYREEE (reference sequence). The V gene lost 2 bases and the J gene lost 1 base, with 9 bases spanning the gap. The length of the CDR3 is 14 residues. CDR3 sequence reads: CASSFLQGNTEAFF. The CDR3 DNA reads as TGTGCCAGCAGCTTTTTACAGGGGAACACTGAAGCTTTCTTT. Using reference TRBV5-4 and TRBJ1-1 for the parts outside the CDR3, the full variable domain is ETGVTQSPTHLIKTRGQQVTLRCSSQSGHNTVSWYQQALGQGPQFIFQYYREEENGRGNFPPRFSGLQFPNYSSELNVNALELDDSALYLCASSFLQGNTEAFFGQGTRLTVV.

The chain is built from TRBV28 and TRBJ2-1; D ambiguous. The CDR3 is 13 residues long. Germline lookup yields CDR1 MDHEN and CDR2 SYDVKM. Trimming removed 10 bases at V and 0 bases at J, with 10 bases between. Here the CDR3 reads CATAEVSYNEQFF. CDR3 bases: TGTGCCACCGCGGAAGTCTCCTACAATGAGCAGTTCTTC.

The rearrangement uses TRBV9 and TRBJ2-5, with TRBD1 identical over 7 bases. Germline CDR1 reads SGDLS; CDR2 reads YYNGEE. The J segment lost 5 bases and the V segment lost 3 bases, leaving 4 bases of the junction unmatched. This CDR3 is 13 amino acids long. For the CDR3, the DNA is TGTGCCAGCAGCGCGGGGACAGAGGAGACCCAGTACTTC. Protein product: CASSAGTEETQYF.

The chain combines TRBV7-2 with TRBJ1-2; D is unresolved. V lost 4 bases, J lost 1 base, and 10 bases lay in between. The germline V gene encodes CDR1 SGHTA and CDR2 FQGNSA. The CDR3 covers 14 residues. The CDR3 spells CASSSQVFNYGYTF. In DNA form, the CDR3 reads TGTGCCAGCAGCTCCCAGGTGTTTAACTATGGCTACACCTTC.

The chain joins TRBV29-1 to TRBJ1-3; TRBD1 agrees at 8 bases. There are 12 residues in the CDR3. Germline-derived CDR1 and CDR2 are SQVTM and ANQGSEA. The J segment lost 4 bases and the V segment lost 7 bases, leaving 3 bases of the junction unmatched. As DNA, the CDR3 is TGCAGCGCTAGACAGGGGGGAAACACCATATATTTT. It codes for CSARQGGNTIYF.

The chain uses TRBV5-8 and TRBJ2-2, with D perhaps TRBD2 (5 bases). Trimming pared 3 bases from V and 8 bases from J, leaving 11 bases between. The CDR3 loop spans 13 amino acids. Per germline, CDR1 SGHTS and CDR2 YDEGEE. CDR3 sequence: CASSSPLGGELFF. Written as DNA, the CDR3 is TGTGCCAGCAGCTCCCCACTAGGAGGGGAGCTGTTTTTT. Supplemented by reference TRBV5-8 and TRBJ2-2, the full variable domain reads EAGVTQSPTHLIKTRGQQATLRCSPISGHTSVYWYQQALGLGLQFLLWYDEGEERNRGNFPPRFSGRQFPNYSSELNVNALELEDSALYLCASSSPLGGELFFGEGSRLTVL.

The gene calls are TRBV28 and TRBJ1-5; 7 positions agree with TRBD1. The junction had 17 bases not matched to a gene; V was cut back by 7 bases and J by 2 bases. The germline V gene has CDR1 MDHEN and CDR2 SYDVKM. This CDR3 spans 18 amino acids. CDR3 loop: CASTSGSLSTGGNQPQHF. CDR3 coding DNA: TGTGCCAGCACCTCGGGGTCTCTTAGTACAGGGGGCAATCAGCCCCAGCATTTT. Full variable domain (outside the CDR3, taken from reference TRBV28 and TRBJ1-5): DVKVTQSSRYLVKRTGEKVFLECVQDMDHENMFWYRQDPGLGLRLIYFSYDVKMKEKGDIPEGYSVSREKKERFSLILESASTNQTSMYLCASTSGSLSTGGNQPQHFGDGTRLSIL.

This clone was observed a single time. This chain joins TRBV24-1 and TRBJ2-1, with TRBD2 as a possible D gene (5 bases). Germline assignment: CDR1 KGHDR and CDR2 SFDVKD. Trimming removed 4 bases from V and 8 bases from J, with 17 bases in between. This CDR3 has 15 amino acids. In DNA form, the CDR3 reads TGTGCCACCAGTGACCCCACGGGGAGATCGGATGAGCAGTTCTTC. It specifies CATSDPTGRSDEQFF.

V usage is TRBV5-1 and J usage is TRBJ2-1; 8 bases line up with TRBD1. This CDR3 has 15 amino acids. Unmatched junction bases numbered 9, after V lost 4 bases and J lost 6 bases. Germline CDR1 is SGHRS and CDR2 is YFSETQ. CDR3 in DNA: TGCGCCAGCAGCCTTCAGGGGGCAAAAGGCAATGAGCAGTTCTTC. Its translation is CASSLQGAKGNEQFF.

V is TRBV18 and J is TRBJ2-6; the match to TRBD1 covers 9 bases. CDR1 is KGHSH, CDR2 LQKENI, per germline. The CDR3 sequence is 17 residues long. V shed 2 bases and J 0 bases; nucleotides not matched to a gene: 2. This chain's CDR3 is CASSPMTGGSGANVLTF. The CDR3 DNA reads TGTGCCAGCTCACCAATGACAGGGGGCTCTGGGGCCAACGTCCTGACTTTC.

The chain has TRBV6-2 or TRBV6-3 and TRBJ2-1; TRBD2 aligns across 8 bases. Germline V gene sequence: CDR1 MNHEY, CDR2 SVGEGT. V shed 2 bases and J 1 base; nucleotides not matched to a gene: 4. This CDR3 region has 16 residues. The CDR3 is CASSYTGGGSYNEQFF. The CDR3 DNA follows: TGTGCCAGCAGTTACACGGGCGGGGGGTCCTACAATGAGCAGTTCTTC.

CDR3 sequence (DNA): TGTGCCAGTAGTATGGACAGGGGGCTAACTAATGAAAAACTGTTTTTT. Translation gives CASSMDRGLTNEKLFF. The chain links TRBV19 to TRBJ1-4; 11 nucleotides agree with TRBD1. Per the germline V gene, CDR1 is LNHDA and CDR2 is SQIVND (reference sequence). This CDR3 contains 16 residues. J was trimmed by 1 base and V by 3 bases; bases with no gene match: 1.

The rearrangement links TRBV10-1 to TRBJ2-1; 8 nucleotides match TRBD2. Germline V gives CDR1 WNHNN, CDR2 SYGVQD (reference sequence). V gave up 0 bases and J gave up 3 bases; unmatched junction bases: 7. CDR3 length: 17 amino acids. The DNA for the CDR3 is TGCGCCAGCAGTGAGTCGCGGAGCGGGGGCCTCTACAATGAGCAGTTCTTC. Translated, it gives CASSESRSGGLYNEQFF.

The CDR3 spells CASSISLAGAETQYF. The CDR3 DNA follows: TGTGCCAGTAGTATAAGTCTAGCGGGGGCAGAGACCCAGTACTTC. The chain joins TRBV19 to TRBJ2-5; 10 bases map to TRBD2. The germline V gene encodes CDR1 LNHDA and CDR2 SQIVND (reference sequence). V trimming: 2 bases; J trimming: 4 bases; junction bases outside the gene matches: 4. The CDR3 consists of 15 residues.

This chain connects TRBV5-4 to TRBJ2-1; 13 positions match TRBD2. Per germline, CDR1 SGHNT and CDR2 YYREEE (reference sequence). There are 17 residues in the CDR3. With 3 bases clipped from V and 13 bases from J, the junction kept 16 bases outside the gene matches. This CDR3 reads CASSSPLAGGALPSQFF. For the CDR3, the DNA is TGTGCCAGCAGCTCCCCACTAGCGGGGGGGGCACTTCCATCACAGTTCTTC.

This sequence joins TRBV6-5 and TRBJ2-5, with D unclear. The germline V and J ends were trimmed by 7 bases and 3 bases, with 3 bases remaining between them. The CDR3 has 10 residues. Germline V lookup: CDR1 MNHEY, CDR2 SVGAGI. The CDR3 coding sequence is TGTGCCAGCACCGAAGAGACCCAGTACTTC. This translates into CASTEETQYF.

V is TRBV3-1 (or the pseudogene TRBV3-2) and J is TRBJ1-2; 7 bases align to TRBD1. After removal of 1 base from V and 4 bases from J, the junction contained 12 bases not matched to a gene. CDR1 and CDR2 (germline): LGHDT, YNNKEL (reference sequence). The CDR3 has 17 residues. Here the CDR3 DNA reads TGTGCCAGCAGCCAAGCTTTTGGGACAGAGGGAAGCTATGGCTACACCTTC. Protein product: CASSQAFGTEGSYGYTF.